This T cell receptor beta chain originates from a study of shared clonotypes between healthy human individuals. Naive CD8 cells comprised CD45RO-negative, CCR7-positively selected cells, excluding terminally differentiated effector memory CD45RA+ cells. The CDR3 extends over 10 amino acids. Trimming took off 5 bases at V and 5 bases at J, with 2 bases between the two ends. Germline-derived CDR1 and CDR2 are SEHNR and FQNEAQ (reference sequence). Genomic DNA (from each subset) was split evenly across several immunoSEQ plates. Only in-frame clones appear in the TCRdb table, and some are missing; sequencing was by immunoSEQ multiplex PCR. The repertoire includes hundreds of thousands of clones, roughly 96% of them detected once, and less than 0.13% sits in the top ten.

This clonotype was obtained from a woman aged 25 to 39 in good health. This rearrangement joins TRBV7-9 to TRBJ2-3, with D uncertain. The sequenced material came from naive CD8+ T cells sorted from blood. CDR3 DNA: TGTGCCAGCAGCCAAGATACGCAGTATTTT. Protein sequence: CASSQDTQYF.